This paragraph reports one T cell receptor (beta chain). Primers: 60 Vbeta forward and 13 Jbeta reverse. Measured with immunoSEQ multiplex PCR; TCRdb has only the in-frame clones, and not every one. The table lists some 130,000 clones, over 75% of them singletons. This record belongs to a study of cytomegalovirus exposure and HLA in healthy donors. Sequencing was carried out using PBMCs. The receptor comes from a man aged 25 to 40 in good health.

The CDR3 DNA sequence: TGTGCCAGCAGTGGGACTAGCGGGATCTCAGGGGAGCAGTTCTTC. Its translation is CASSGTSGISGEQFF. The gene calls are TRBV9 and TRBJ2-1; 13 nucleotides align to TRBD2. Germline CDR1 SGDLS, CDR2 YYNGEE. The CDR3 totals 15 residues. J lost 10 bases, V lost 5 bases, and 9 bases had no gene match. Variable domain in full (rest from reference TRBV9 and TRBJ2-1): DSGVTQTPKHLITATGQRVTLRCSPRSGDLSVYWYQQSLDQGLQFLIQYYNGEERAKGNILERFSAQQFPDLHSELNLSSLELGDSALYFCASSGTSGISGEQFFGPGTRLTVL.